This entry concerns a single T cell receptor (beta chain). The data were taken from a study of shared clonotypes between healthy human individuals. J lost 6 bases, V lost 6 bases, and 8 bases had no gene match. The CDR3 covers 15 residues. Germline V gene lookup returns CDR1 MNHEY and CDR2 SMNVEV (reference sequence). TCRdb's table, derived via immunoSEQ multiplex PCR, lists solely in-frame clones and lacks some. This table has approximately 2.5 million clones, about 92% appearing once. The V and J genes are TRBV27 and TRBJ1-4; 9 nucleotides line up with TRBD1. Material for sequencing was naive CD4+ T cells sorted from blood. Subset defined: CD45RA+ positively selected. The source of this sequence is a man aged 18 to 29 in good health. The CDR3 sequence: CASSPTGGAYEKLFF. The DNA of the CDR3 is TGTGCCAGCAGCCCCACAGGGGGCGCGTATGAAAAACTGTTTTTT.